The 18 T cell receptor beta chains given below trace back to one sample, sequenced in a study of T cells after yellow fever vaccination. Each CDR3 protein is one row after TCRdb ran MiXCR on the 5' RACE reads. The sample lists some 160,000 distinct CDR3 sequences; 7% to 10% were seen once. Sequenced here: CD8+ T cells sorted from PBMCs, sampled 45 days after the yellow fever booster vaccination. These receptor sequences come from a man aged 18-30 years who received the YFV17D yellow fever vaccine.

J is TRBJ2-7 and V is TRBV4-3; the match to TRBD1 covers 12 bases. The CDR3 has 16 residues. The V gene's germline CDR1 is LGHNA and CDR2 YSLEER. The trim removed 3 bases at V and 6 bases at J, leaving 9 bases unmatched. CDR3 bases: TGCGCCAGCAGCCACGTTCTGGGACAGGGGGCAGCCGAGCAGTACTTC. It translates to CASSHVLGQGAAEQYF.

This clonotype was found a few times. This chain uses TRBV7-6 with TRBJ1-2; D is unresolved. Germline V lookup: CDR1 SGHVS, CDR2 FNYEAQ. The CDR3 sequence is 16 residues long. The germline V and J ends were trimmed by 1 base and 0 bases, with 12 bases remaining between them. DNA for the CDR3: TGTGCCAGCAGCTTAGAGGGTAGCCTAGCTAACTATGGCTACACCTTC. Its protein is CASSLEGSLANYGYTF.

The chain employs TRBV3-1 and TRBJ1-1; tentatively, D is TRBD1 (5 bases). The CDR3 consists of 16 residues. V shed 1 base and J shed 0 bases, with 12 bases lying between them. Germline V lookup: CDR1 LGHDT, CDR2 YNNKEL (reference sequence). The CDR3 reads CASSQVKGRMNTEAFF. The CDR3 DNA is TGTGCCAGCAGCCAAGTAAAGGGACGGATGAACACTGAAGCTTTCTTT.

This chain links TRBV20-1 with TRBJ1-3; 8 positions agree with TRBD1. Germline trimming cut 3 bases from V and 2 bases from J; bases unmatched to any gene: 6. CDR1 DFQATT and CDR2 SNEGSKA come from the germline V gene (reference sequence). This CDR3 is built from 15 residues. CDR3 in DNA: TGCAGTGCTAGCGGTCAGGGGGCCCCTGGAAACACCATATATTTT. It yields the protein CSASGQGAPGNTIYF.

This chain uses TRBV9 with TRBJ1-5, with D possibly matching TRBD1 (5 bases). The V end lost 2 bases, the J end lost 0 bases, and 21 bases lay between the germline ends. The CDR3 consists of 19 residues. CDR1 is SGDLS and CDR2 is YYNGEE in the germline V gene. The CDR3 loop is CASSVTWEGLAYSNQPQHF. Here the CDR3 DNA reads TGTGCCAGCAGCGTGACCTGGGAGGGGCTGGCTTATAGCAATCAGCCCCAGCATTTT. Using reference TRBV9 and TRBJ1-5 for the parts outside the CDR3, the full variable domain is DSGVTQTPKHLITATGQRVTLRCSPRSGDLSVYWYQQSLDQGLQFLIQYYNGEERAKGNILERFSAQQFPDLHSELNLSSLELGDSALYFCASSVTWEGLAYSNQPQHFGDGTRLSIL.

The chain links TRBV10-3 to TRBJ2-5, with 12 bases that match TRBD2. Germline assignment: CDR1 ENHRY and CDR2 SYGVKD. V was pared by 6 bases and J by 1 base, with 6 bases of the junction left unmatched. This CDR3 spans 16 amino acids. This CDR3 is CAIRPSSGGAQETQYF. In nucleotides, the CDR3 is TGTGCCATCAGGCCCTCTAGCGGGGGGGCCCAAGAGACCCAGTACTTC.

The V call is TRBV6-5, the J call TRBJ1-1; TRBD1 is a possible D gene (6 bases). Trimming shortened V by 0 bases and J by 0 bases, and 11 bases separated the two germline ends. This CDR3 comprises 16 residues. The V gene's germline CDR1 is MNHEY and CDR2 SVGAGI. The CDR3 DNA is TGTGCCAGCAGTTACTCCCGGGACACTCTGAACACTGAAGCTTTCTTT. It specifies CASSYSRDTLNTEAFF.

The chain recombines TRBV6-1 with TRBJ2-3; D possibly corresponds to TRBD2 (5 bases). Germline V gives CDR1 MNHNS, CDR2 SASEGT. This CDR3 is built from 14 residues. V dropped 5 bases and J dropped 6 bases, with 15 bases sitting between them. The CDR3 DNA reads TGTGCCAGCAGTCCCCGGATGGGCGGGGATACGCAGTATTTT. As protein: CASSPRMGGDTQYF.

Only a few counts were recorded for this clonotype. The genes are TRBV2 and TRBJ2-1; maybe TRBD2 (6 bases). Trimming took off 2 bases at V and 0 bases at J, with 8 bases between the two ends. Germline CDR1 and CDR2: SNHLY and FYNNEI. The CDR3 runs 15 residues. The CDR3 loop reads CASSESGSSYNEQFF. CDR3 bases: TGTGCCAGCAGTGAATCCGGGAGCTCCTACAATGAGCAGTTCTTC.

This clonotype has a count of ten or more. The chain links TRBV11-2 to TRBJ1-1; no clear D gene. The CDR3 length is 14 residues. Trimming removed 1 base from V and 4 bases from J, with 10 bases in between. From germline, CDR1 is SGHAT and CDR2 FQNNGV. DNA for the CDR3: TGTGCCAGCAGCTTAGCACGGTCCGGCACTGAAGCTTTCTTT. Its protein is CASSLARSGTEAFF.

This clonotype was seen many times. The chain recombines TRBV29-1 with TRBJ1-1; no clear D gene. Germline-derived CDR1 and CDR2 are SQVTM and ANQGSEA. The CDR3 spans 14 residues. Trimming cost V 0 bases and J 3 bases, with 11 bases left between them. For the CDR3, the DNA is TGCAGCGTTGAAGATAACCGACCGGACACTGAAGCTTTCTTT. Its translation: CSVEDNRPDTEAFF.

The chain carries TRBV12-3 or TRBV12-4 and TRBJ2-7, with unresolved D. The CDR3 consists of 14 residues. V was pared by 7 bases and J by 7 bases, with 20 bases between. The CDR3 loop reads CASTSIGLVREQYF. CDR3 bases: TGTGCCAGCACCTCAATCGGATTGGTGAGGGAGCAGTACTTC.

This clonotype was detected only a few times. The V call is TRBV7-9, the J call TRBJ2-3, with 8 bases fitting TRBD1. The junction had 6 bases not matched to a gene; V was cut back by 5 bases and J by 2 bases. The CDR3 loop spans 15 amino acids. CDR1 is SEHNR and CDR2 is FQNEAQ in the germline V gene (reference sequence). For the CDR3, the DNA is TGTGCCAGCAGCGTACCGACAGGGGACACAGATACGCAGTATTTT. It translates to CASSVPTGDTDTQYF.

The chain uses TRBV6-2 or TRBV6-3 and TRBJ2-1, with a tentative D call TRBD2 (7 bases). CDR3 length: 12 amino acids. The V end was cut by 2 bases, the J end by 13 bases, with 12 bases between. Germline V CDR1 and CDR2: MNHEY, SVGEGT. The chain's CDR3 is CASSYVGGPQFF. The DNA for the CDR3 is TGTGCCAGCAGTTACGTGGGGGGGCCCCAGTTCTTC.

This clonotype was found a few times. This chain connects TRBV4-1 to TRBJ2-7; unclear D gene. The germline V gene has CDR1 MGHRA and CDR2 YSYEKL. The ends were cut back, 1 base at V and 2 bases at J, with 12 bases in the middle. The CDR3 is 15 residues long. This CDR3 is CASSQGARGAYEQYF. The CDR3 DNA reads TGCGCCAGCAGCCAAGGTGCACGTGGGGCCTACGAGCAGTACTTC.

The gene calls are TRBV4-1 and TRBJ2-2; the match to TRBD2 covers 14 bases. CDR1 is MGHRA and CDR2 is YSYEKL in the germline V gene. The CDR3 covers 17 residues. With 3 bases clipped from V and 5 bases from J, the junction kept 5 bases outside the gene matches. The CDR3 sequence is CASSQTSGGDITGELFF. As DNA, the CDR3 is TGCGCCAGCAGCCAGACTAGCGGGGGGGATATTACCGGGGAGCTGTTTTTT.

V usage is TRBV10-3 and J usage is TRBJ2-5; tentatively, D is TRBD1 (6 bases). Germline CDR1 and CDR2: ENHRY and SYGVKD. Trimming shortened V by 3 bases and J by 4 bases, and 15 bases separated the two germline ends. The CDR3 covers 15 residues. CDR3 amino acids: CAISDIRDTGETQYF. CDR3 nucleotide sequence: TGTGCCATCAGTGATATCAGGGACACAGGAGAGACCCAGTACTTC.

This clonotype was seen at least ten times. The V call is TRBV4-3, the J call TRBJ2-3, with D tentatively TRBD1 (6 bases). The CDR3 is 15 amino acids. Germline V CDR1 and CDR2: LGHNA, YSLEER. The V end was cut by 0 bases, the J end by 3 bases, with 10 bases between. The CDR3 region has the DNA TGCGCCAGCAGCCAAGAAGACAGGAGGACAGATACGCAGTATTTT. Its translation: CASSQEDRRTDTQYF.